A selection of T cell receptor beta chains follows, all from one sample in a study of technical replicates of blood from several donors. Here immunoSEQ multiplex PCR was the method, and the copy in TCRdb shows in-frame clones only, minus some. Altogether 85,000 to 100,000 clones are present, roughly 96% being singletons, with the ten largest covering 0.2% to 0.25%. The sequenced sample consisted of T cells isolated from PBMCs. The receptors come from a human donor in good health. Each CDR3 is given with its conserved first and last residue. D genes are given only for firm matches. Some rows mark clone size as missing; the rest say once, few, many or name a class of expanded clone.

v_call: TRBV2
clone_size: .
d_call: TRBD2
j_call: TRBJ2-7
cdr3_aa: CASSAGTSDPYEQYF
cdr3_nt: TGTGCCAGCAGTGCCGGGACTAGCGATCCCTACGAGCAGTACTTC

v_call: TRBV12-2
clone_size: .
d_call: .
j_call: TRBJ2-4
cdr3_aa: CASRTTGDRPLAKNIQYF
cdr3_nt: TGTGCAAGTCGCACCACCGGCGACAGACCATTGGCCAAAAACATTCAGTACTTC

v_call: TRBV12-5
clone_size: .
d_call: .
j_call: TRBJ2-5
cdr3_aa: CASGLGFSPETQYF
cdr3_nt: TGTGCTAGTGGTTTGGGGTTTAGCCCAGAGACCCAGTACTTC

v_call: TRBV5-1
clone_size: .
d_call: .
j_call: TRBJ2-3
cdr3_aa: CASSRSDTQYF
cdr3_nt: TGCGCCAGCAGCCGGTCAGATACGCAGTATTTT

v_call: TRBV29-1
clone_size: .
d_call: TRBD1
j_call: TRBJ2-7
cdr3_aa: CSVEMDRGDYEQYF
cdr3_nt: TGCAGCGTTGAAATGGACAGGGGCGATTACGAGCAGTACTTC

v_call: TRBV4-1
clone_size: .
d_call: .
j_call: TRBJ2-3
cdr3_aa: CASSQLKWRGDTQYF
cdr3_nt: TGCGCCAGCAGCCAACTCAAGTGGCGGGGAGATACGCAGTATTTT

v_call: TRBV5-4
clone_size: .
d_call: TRBD1
j_call: TRBJ1-3
cdr3_aa: CASSLQGAGNTIYF
cdr3_nt: TGTGCCAGCAGCTTGCAGGGGGCTGGAAACACCATATATTTT

v_call: TRBV28
clone_size: .
d_call: TRBD1
j_call: TRBJ1-3
cdr3_aa: CASSYRGSSGNTIYF
cdr3_nt: TGTGCCAGCAGTTACAGGGGCAGTAGCGGAAACACCATATATTTT

v_call: TRBV7-9
clone_size: .
d_call: TRBD2
j_call: TRBJ2-1
cdr3_aa: CASSLAGGRYNEQFF
cdr3_nt: TGTGCCAGCAGCCTAGCGGGAGGGCGCTACAATGAGCAGTTCTTC

v_call: TRBV27
clone_size: .
d_call: .
j_call: TRBJ1-1
cdr3_aa: CASRPGALGNTEAFF
cdr3_nt: TGTGCCAGCAGGCCAGGGGCACTGGGAAACACTGAAGCTTTCTTT

v_call: TRBV11-2
clone_size: .
d_call: .
j_call: TRBJ2-1
cdr3_aa: CASSLASYNEQFF
cdr3_nt: TGTGCCAGCAGCTTAGCTAGTTACAATGAGCAGTTCTTC

v_call: TRBV29-1
clone_size: once
d_call: .
j_call: TRBJ1-2
cdr3_aa: CSVDIHGYTF
cdr3_nt: TGCAGCGTTGATATCCATGGCTACACCTTC

v_call: TRBV27
clone_size: .
d_call: TRBD1
j_call: TRBJ1-2
cdr3_aa: CASSFAPQGANYGYTF
cdr3_nt: TGTGCCAGCAGTTTCGCCCCGCAGGGGGCCAACTATGGCTACACCTTC

v_call: TRBV11-3
clone_size: .
d_call: .
j_call: TRBJ2-3
cdr3_aa: CASSLDGVSRSDTQYF
cdr3_nt: TGTGCCAGCAGCTTAGATGGCGTTAGCCGCTCAGATACGCAGTATTTT

v_call: TRBV29-1
clone_size: .
d_call: .
j_call: TRBJ2-1
cdr3_aa: CSVGSNNEQFF
cdr3_nt: TGCAGCGTCGGTTCAAACAATGAGCAGTTCTTC

v_call: TRBV5-6
clone_size: .
d_call: TRBD2
j_call: TRBJ2-7
cdr3_aa: CASSLTSGYEQYF
cdr3_nt: TGTGCCAGCAGCTTGACTAGCGGCTACGAGCAGTACTTC

v_call: TRBV7-8
clone_size: .
d_call: TRBD2
j_call: TRBJ2-1
cdr3_aa: CASSSLAGGGDEQFF
cdr3_nt: TGTGCCAGCAGCTCTTTAGCGGGGGGGGGCGATGAGCAGTTCTTC

v_call: TRBV10-1
clone_size: .
d_call: .
j_call: TRBJ2-2
cdr3_aa: CASSEDGTGELFF
cdr3_nt: TGCGCCAGCAGTGAGGACGGGACCGGGGAGCTGTTTTTT

v_call: TRBV11-3
clone_size: .
d_call: .
j_call: TRBJ2-6
cdr3_aa: CASSPSPGPGANVLTF
cdr3_nt: TGTGCCAGCAGCCCCTCCCCTGGCCCTGGGGCCAACGTCCTGACTTTC

v_call: TRBV5-1
clone_size: .
d_call: .
j_call: TRBJ2-5
cdr3_aa: CASSLGSEAETQYF
cdr3_nt: TGCGCCAGCAGCTTGGGATCGGAGGCAGAGACCCAGTACTTC

v_call: TRBV4-1
clone_size: once
d_call: TRBD2
j_call: TRBJ2-3
cdr3_aa: CASSQWEREKQYF
cdr3_nt: TGCGCCAGCAGCCAATGGGAGCGGGAGAAGCAGTATTTT

v_call: TRBV11-1
clone_size: .
d_call: .
j_call: TRBJ2-7
cdr3_aa: CASSFAGAYEQYF
cdr3_nt: TGTGCCAGCAGCTTTGCAGGGGCCTACGAGCAGTACTTC

v_call: TRBV5-1
clone_size: .
d_call: TRBD1
j_call: TRBJ2-3
cdr3_aa: CASSLGGQGLDTQYF
cdr3_nt: TGCGCCAGCAGCTTGGGGGGACAGGGGTTAGATACGCAGTATTTT

v_call: TRBV27
clone_size: .
d_call: .
j_call: TRBJ1-1
cdr3_aa: CASSLGVGSGVQAFF
cdr3_nt: TGTGCCAGCAGTTTAGGCGTCGGGTCGGGGGTGCAAGCTTTCTTT

v_call: TRBV5-1
clone_size: .
d_call: .
j_call: TRBJ2-7
cdr3_aa: CASRDRAYEQYF
cdr3_nt: TGCGCCAGCAGGGACAGAGCCTACGAGCAGTACTTC

v_call: TRBV5-6
clone_size: .
d_call: TRBD1
j_call: TRBJ2-3
cdr3_aa: CASSLAGTASTDTQYF
cdr3_nt: TGTGCCAGCAGCTTGGCAGGGACAGCGAGCACAGATACGCAGTATTTT

v_call: TRBV27
clone_size: .
d_call: .
j_call: TRBJ2-7
cdr3_aa: CASGPRGEQYF
cdr3_nt: TGTGCCAGCGGCCCTAGGGGCGAGCAGTACTTC

v_call: TRBV14
clone_size: .
d_call: .
j_call: TRBJ2-3
cdr3_aa: CASSQAGNRRYTQYF
cdr3_nt: TGTGCCAGCAGCCAAGCTGGTAACAGGCGGTATACGCAGTATTTT

v_call: TRBV10-3
clone_size: .
d_call: TRBD1
j_call: TRBJ2-3
cdr3_aa: CAISLRGTGATDTQYF
cdr3_nt: TGTGCCATCAGTTTACGGGGGACAGGGGCGACAGATACGCAGTATTTT

v_call: TRBV11-2
clone_size: .
d_call: .
j_call: TRBJ2-5
cdr3_aa: CASSLFVSLTIYQETQYF
cdr3_nt: TGTGCCAGCAGCTTATTCGTCTCCCTTACAATTTACCAAGAGACCCAGTACTTC

v_call: TRBV28
clone_size: once
d_call: TRBD2
j_call: TRBJ2-7
cdr3_aa: CASSSGGFNYEQYF
cdr3_nt: TGTGCCAGCAGCTCCGGGGGGTTCAACTACGAGCAGTACTTC

v_call: TRBV27
clone_size: .
d_call: .
j_call: TRBJ1-4
cdr3_aa: CASKVRGPTNEKLFF
cdr3_nt: TGTGCCAGCAAGGTCCGGGGTCCAACTAATGAAAAACTGTTTTTT

v_call: TRBV7-6
clone_size: .
d_call: TRBD1
j_call: TRBJ1-4
cdr3_aa: CASSLDGTGGNEKLFF
cdr3_nt: TGTGCCAGCAGCTTAGACGGGACAGGGGGCAATGAAAAACTGTTTTTT

v_call: TRBV6-5
clone_size: .
d_call: .
j_call: TRBJ1-1
cdr3_aa: CASSSDGMNTEAFF
cdr3_nt: TGTGCCAGCAGTTCCGACGGGATGAACACTGAAGCTTTCTTT

v_call: TRBV6-5
clone_size: .
d_call: TRBD1
j_call: TRBJ1-1
cdr3_aa: CASTTQGVNTEAFF
cdr3_nt: TGTGCCAGCACCACCCAGGGGGTGAACACTGAAGCTTTCTTT

v_call: TRBV10-1
clone_size: .
d_call: .
j_call: TRBJ2-3
cdr3_aa: CASSVASTDTQYF
cdr3_nt: TGCGCCAGCAGTGTGGCAAGCACAGATACGCAGTATTTT

v_call: TRBV5-6
clone_size: .
d_call: .
j_call: TRBJ2-3
cdr3_aa: CASSLVVLVGTDTQYF
cdr3_nt: TGTGCCAGCAGCTTGGTCGTTCTAGTTGGAACAGATACGCAGTATTTT

v_call: TRBV19
clone_size: .
d_call: .
j_call: TRBJ1-1
cdr3_aa: CASKPEGGGVTEAFF
cdr3_nt: TGTGCCAGCAAGCCTGAGGGGGGAGGGGTCACTGAAGCTTTCTTT

v_call: TRBV7-9
clone_size: few
d_call: .
j_call: TRBJ1-5
cdr3_aa: CASSSLQGTNQPQHF
cdr3_nt: TGTGCCAGCAGCTCGCTACAGGGTACGAATCAGCCCCAGCATTTT

v_call: TRBV19
clone_size: .
d_call: TRBD1
j_call: TRBJ1-2
cdr3_aa: CASSDGTGDYGYTF
cdr3_nt: TGTGCCAGTAGTGATGGAACAGGGGACTATGGCTACACCTTC

v_call: TRBV18
clone_size: .
d_call: TRBD2
j_call: TRBJ2-7
cdr3_aa: CASSPGGGNSYEQYF
cdr3_nt: TGTGCCAGCTCACCAGGCGGGGGGAACTCCTACGAGCAGTACTTC

v_call: TRBV2
clone_size: .
d_call: TRBD1
j_call: TRBJ2-5
cdr3_aa: CASTLDRVGETQYF
cdr3_nt: TGTGCCAGCACGTTGGACAGGGTGGGGGAGACCCAGTACTTC